Each of the 25 T cell receptor beta chains below was sequenced from the same sample in a study of blood T cell repertoires in COVID-19. The repertoire was sequenced with immunoSEQ multiplex PCR; TCRdb's copy has only in-frame clones and lacks some. The sample has approximately 360,000 clones; around 86% are singletons. Sequenced sample: PBMCs or T cells enriched from blood (not recorded which). These TCRs come from a woman aged 45-65 years who had recovered from COVID-19.

V and J are TRBV4-1 and TRBJ2-1; TRBD2 aligns across 13 bases. The V segment lost 2 bases and the J segment 3 bases; nucleotides outside the gene matches: 7. CDR3 length equals 18 residues. CDR1 MGHRA and CDR2 YSYEKL come from the germline V gene. Here the CDR3 DNA reads TGCGCCAGCAGCCAACTACTAGCGGGAGGGAGATTCTACAATGAGCAGTTCTTC. It is translated as CASSQLLAGGRFYNEQFF.

The genes are TRBV6-4 and TRBJ2-7, with D hard to call. With 4 bases removed from V and 0 bases from J, the gap between germline ends came to 10 bases. Looked up from germline, CDR1 is MRHNA and CDR2 is SNTAGT. The CDR3 length is 14 residues. This CDR3 is CASSVEAYSYEQYF. CDR3 sequence (DNA): TGTGCCAGCAGTGTTGAAGCGTACTCCTACGAGCAGTACTTC.

To note about this clone: The same CDR3 can be traced to other DNA sequences in this sample. The genes are TRBV11-2 and TRBJ1-2; D perhaps matches TRBD1 (6 bases). Trimming shortened V by 5 bases and J by 5 bases, and 18 bases separated the two germline ends. Germline CDR1 reads SGHAT; CDR2 reads FQNNGV. The CDR3 has 15 residues. CDR3: CASSPGGLGGYGYTF. The CDR3 DNA sequence: TGTGCCAGCAGCCCCGGGGGCCTCGGGGGGTATGGCTACACCTTC.

This rearrangement joins TRBV5-6 to TRBJ2-5, with TRBD2 matching over 11 bases. CDR1 SGHDT and CDR2 YYEEEE come from the germline V gene. V trimming: 4 bases; J trimming: 6 bases; junction bases outside the gene matches: 8. This CDR3 has 15 amino acids. This CDR3 is CASSPTSGSGKTQYF. The CDR3 DNA follows: TGTGCCAGCAGCCCCACTAGCGGGAGCGGGAAGACCCAGTACTTC.

A word on this clone: The CDR3 carries no conserved terminal phenylalanine or tryptophan, so it likely arises from a read error. The limits of the CDR3 on the DNA are not certain, so only TCRdb's listed CDR3 is given. This CDR3 is CASSLEDRAAY. The chain employs TRBV7-9 and TRBJ1-2; the D call TRBD1 from the table was never checked on the DNA. The CDR3 has 11 residues if both end residues are counted. Germline V gene data show CDR1 as SEHNR and CDR2 as FQNEAQ (reference sequence).

The genes are TRBV27 and TRBJ2-3, with D unresolved. Germline CDR1 and CDR2: MNHEY and SMNVEV (reference sequence). There are 13 residues in the CDR3. V dropped 2 bases and J dropped 0 bases, with 3 bases sitting between them. CDR3 coding DNA: TGTGCCAGCAGTTTAACTAGCACAGATACGCAGTATTTT. As protein: CASSLTSTDTQYF.

The chain couples TRBV7-8 to TRBJ1-4, with no clear D. This CDR3 has 14 amino acids. Germline CDR1 reads SGHVS; CDR2 reads FQNEAQ. The V gene lost 6 bases and the J gene lost 10 bases, with 18 bases spanning the gap. CDR3 in amino acids: CASSVGALRGKLFF. The CDR3 DNA reads as TGTGCCAGCAGTGTAGGCGCCCTACGCGGAAAACTGTTTTTT.

The rearrangement uses TRBV11-2 and TRBJ1-2, with 7 nucleotides matching TRBD1. Germline lookup yields CDR1 SGHAT and CDR2 FQNNGV. The CDR3 sequence is 14 residues long. The junction had 5 bases not matched to a gene; V was cut back by 3 bases and J by 4 bases. The CDR3: CASSFQGDFYGYTF. The CDR3 nucleotides are TGTGCCAGCAGCTTCCAGGGGGACTTCTATGGCTACACCTTC.

V is TRBV6-5 and J is TRBJ2-5; 8 bases agree with TRBD2. From germline, CDR1 is MNHEY and CDR2 SVGAGI. This CDR3 comprises 15 residues. V was pared by 5 bases and J by 7 bases, with 12 bases of the junction left unmatched. The CDR3 nucleotides are TGTGCCAGCAGTCCGGTAGCGGGGCCCTATCCGACCCAGTACTTC. The encoded protein is CASSPVAGPYPTQYF.

The chain employs TRBV27 and TRBJ1-2; possible D gene TRBD1, 6 bases. The V end lost 6 bases, the J end lost 4 bases, and 15 bases lay between the germline ends. CDR1 and CDR2 from the germline V gene are MNHEY and SMNVEV (reference sequence). The CDR3 covers 14 residues. The DNA of the CDR3 is TGTGCCAGCAGCCCCCTCAGGGGAAGCTATGGCTACACCTTC. It translates to CASSPLRGSYGYTF.

The chain has TRBV6-5 and TRBJ2-1; 7 positions match TRBD2. Germline CDR1 is MNHEY and CDR2 is SVGAGI. The CDR3 runs to 14 residues. V lost 6 bases, J lost 7 bases, and 9 bases stayed unmatched. The CDR3 region has the DNA TGTGCCAGCAGCGACAGCGGGATTGGAAATGAGCAGTTCTTC. This sequence encodes CASSDSGIGNEQFF.

The J gene is TRBJ1-2, the V gene TRBV2, with 9 positions matching TRBD1. The trim removed 6 bases at V and 4 bases at J, leaving 6 bases unmatched. The CDR3 consists of 14 residues. The germline gives CDR1 SNHLY, CDR2 FYNNEI. DNA for the CDR3: TGTGCCAGCAGCCTGGACAGGGGATCCTATGGCTACACCTTC. Its translation: CASSLDRGSYGYTF.

The J gene is TRBJ2-2, the V gene TRBV21-1; the table's TRBD1 call for D was not verified on the DNA. TRBV21-1 is termed a pseudogene. This CDR3 region has 16 residues. This chain's CDR3 is CASSLGQGACSGELFF. For the CDR3, the DNA is TGTGCCAGCAGCCTTGGACAGGGGGCTTGTTCCGGGGAGCTGTTTTTT.

The V gene is TRBV5-4, the J gene TRBJ2-7, with a weak D call TRBD1 (5 bases). The CDR3 has 13 residues. V lost 6 bases and J lost 5, with 15 bases in between. Germline CDR1 and CDR2: SGHNT and YYREEE (reference sequence). The CDR3 DNA sequence: TGTGCCAGCACCACCCAGGGTTACGACGAGCAGTACTTC. Protein: CASTTQGYDEQYF.

A note on this clone: The same CDR3 arises from other DNA sequences in this sample as well. This rearrangement joins TRBV30 to TRBJ1-1; possibly TRBD1 for D (5 bases). V lost 5 bases and J lost 1, with 5 bases in between. The CDR3 runs to 11 residues. CDR1 is GTSNPN, CDR2 SVGIG, per germline (reference sequence). The CDR3 nucleotides are TGTGCCTGGGGACAGAACACTGAAGCTTTCTTT. This sequence encodes CAWGQNTEAFF.

This clone was observed once. This sequence joins TRBV6-2 or TRBV6-3 and TRBJ1-1; 7 bases match TRBD1. This CDR3 is 17 amino acids long. V lost 5 bases, J lost 0 bases, and 12 bases stayed unmatched. Germline CDR1 and CDR2: MNHEY and SVGEGT. The CDR3: CASSDRDRTYMNTEAFF. CDR3 nucleotide sequence: TGTGCCAGCAGTGACCGGGACAGAACTTACATGAACACTGAAGCTTTCTTT.

The rearrangement uses TRBV9 and TRBJ2-2, with TRBD2 matching 8 bases. Losses at the gene ends were 0 bases for V and 4 bases for J; bases not matched to a gene: 8. The germline CDR1 and CDR2 sequences are SGDLS and YYNGEE. This CDR3 has 17 residues. DNA of the CDR3: TGTGCCAGCAGCGTAGAGGGAGGGACTAGGCTCACCGGGGAGCTGTTTTTT. As protein: CASSVEGGTRLTGELFF.

The V and J genes are TRBV6-1 and TRBJ2-7, with a weak D call TRBD1 (7 bases). The germline V gene encodes CDR1 MNHNS and CDR2 SASEGT. The V gene lost 0 bases and the J gene lost 4 bases, with 13 bases spanning the gap. The CDR3 runs to 15 residues. CDR3 in DNA: TGTGCCAGCAGTGAAGCGCTGGCAGGGGGGTACGAGCAGTACTTC. Its protein is CASSEALAGGYEQYF.

This sequence joins TRBV7-9 and TRBJ1-3; tentative D call: TRBD1 (5 bases). Between the trimmed V and J ends, which lost 3 bases and 1 base, there was a span of 16 bases. Germline V lookup: CDR1 SEHNR, CDR2 FQNEAQ (reference sequence). This CDR3 contains 17 residues. CDR3 in DNA: TGTGCCAGCAGCTTTGGGTTCGGGGGATCATCTGGAAACACCATATATTTT. This translates into CASSFGFGGSSGNTIYF.

The rearrangement uses TRBV19 and TRBJ2-5; 8 bases align to TRBD1. Trimming took 1 base from V and 4 from J; bases not matched to a gene: 2. The CDR3 contains 14 residues. Per the germline V gene, CDR1 is LNHDA and CDR2 is SQIVND (reference sequence). The CDR3 nucleotides read TGTGCCAGTAGTATAGGACAGGGGTCAGAGACCCAGTACTTC. It translates to CASSIGQGSETQYF.

Written as DNA, the CDR3 is TGTGCCAGCAGCTTGGGGGCCTTAAGTAGGGGGAATAATCAGCCCCAGCATTTT. Residues: CASSLGALSRGNNQPQHF. The V call is TRBV5-6, the J call TRBJ1-5; tentatively, D is TRBD1 (6 bases). The V end was cut by 0 bases, the J end by 4 bases, with 20 bases between. CDR1 is SGHDT and CDR2 is YYEEEE in the germline V gene. The CDR3 has 18 residues.

This rearrangement joins TRBV2 to TRBJ1-4; possible D gene TRBD1, 6 bases. CDR3 length equals 16 residues. V gave up 4 bases and J gave up 8 bases, with 20 bases separating them. The germline CDR1 and CDR2 sequences are SNHLY and FYNNEI. The DNA of the CDR3 is TGTGCCAGCAGTGCTTCGGGGGGCCTCACCCGGGAAAAACTGTTTTTT. Protein sequence: CASSASGGLTREKLFF. The variable domain in full, with the rest retrieved from reference TRBV2 and TRBJ1-4, is EPEVTQTPSHQVTQMGQEVILRCVPISNHLYFYWYRQILGQKVEFLVSFYNNEISEKSEIFDDQFSVERPDGSNFTLKIRSTKLEDSAMYFCASSASGGLTREKLFFGSGTQLSVL.

V usage is TRBV7-2 and J usage is TRBJ2-6; D is unclear. Trimming removed 3 bases at V and 1 base at J, with 7 bases between. In germline, CDR1 is SGHTA, CDR2 FQGNSA. This CDR3 is built from 15 residues. CDR3 sequence reads: CASSFWASGANVLTF. CDR3 coding DNA: TGTGCCAGCAGCTTTTGGGCTTCTGGGGCCAACGTCCTGACTTTC.

This rearrangement joins TRBV18 to TRBJ2-2, with 7 bases lining up with TRBD1. Trimming cost V 1 base and J 0 bases; bases outside gene matches: 2. Germline CDR1 KGHSH, CDR2 LQKENI. This CDR3 is built from 16 residues. The CDR3 region is CASSPQGAANTGELFF. The CDR3 DNA sequence: TGTGCCAGCTCACCACAGGGGGCGGCGAACACCGGGGAGCTGTTTTTT.

The genes are TRBV12-3 or TRBV12-4 and TRBJ1-2; D is possibly TRBD1 (6 bases). The CDR3 spans 12 residues. V lost 5 bases, J lost 7 bases, and 11 bases lay in between. CDR3 nucleotides: TGTGCCAGCAGTACAGGGATTGGTGGCTACACCTTC. Translated: CASSTGIGGYTF.